Each of the 19 T cell receptor beta chains below was sequenced from the same sample in a study of T cell clusters in autoimmune cytopenias. TRB was amplified from approximately 250 ng of peripheral blood genomic DNA per sample. TRB was amplified by touch-down multiplex PCR, primer pools A and B combined. After re-calling the multiplex PCR reads, TCRdb lists one entry per CDR3 protein, DNA absent. The sample's table shows 5,000 to 6,500 distinct CDR3 sequences. Sequenced material: peripheral blood. The source of these receptors is a human donor with an autoimmune cytopenia or autoimmune hepatitis (not recorded which).

The chain combines TRBV5-6 with TRBJ1-2; the TRBD1 assignment by TCRdb is unverifiable without DNA. Germline V CDR1 and CDR2: SGHDT, YYEEEE. The CDR3 totals 15 residues. CDR3 in amino acids: CASCPGGTANYGYTF.

In terms of frequency, this clonotype is medium-sized. The chain uses TRBV6-4 and TRBJ2-1. Germline V CDR1 and CDR2: MRHNA, SNTAGT. This CDR3 region has 13 residues. CDR3 sequence: CASSDSGNNEQFF.

This chain uses TRBV20-1 with TRBJ1-4; TCRdb designates TRBD1, a call that cannot be tested without DNA. Germline-derived CDR1 and CDR2 are DFQATT and SNEGSKA (reference sequence). The CDR3 runs 15 residues. The CDR3 sequence is CSARAGQTAGEKLFF.

Frequency places this clonotype as medium-sized (0.01 to 0.1%). V usage is TRBV27 and J usage is TRBJ1-2; TCRdb's D gene call, TRBD1, goes unchecked for lack of DNA. Germline V gene lookup returns CDR1 MNHEY and CDR2 SMNVEV (reference sequence). The CDR3 contains 13 residues. The CDR3 sequence is CASSPGQGYGYTF.

The rearrangement links TRBV6-2 or TRBV6-3 to TRBJ2-7; the TCRdb call, TRBD2, lacks DNA for checking. CDR1 is MNHEY and CDR2 is SVGEGT in the germline V gene. This CDR3 comprises 17 residues. The CDR3 sequence is CASRRYGTTSFSYEQYF.

By frequency, this clonotype is medium-sized. This sequence joins TRBV12-3 or TRBV12-4 and TRBJ2-1. CDR3 length equals 15 residues. CDR3 sequence reads: CASTTGLNSYNEQFF.

The V call is TRBV6-4, the J call TRBJ1-6. The CDR3 spans 15 residues. The germline V gene encodes CDR1 MRHNA and CDR2 SNTAGT. The CDR3 sequence is CASSNDRPTYSPLHF.

This clonotype is medium-sized (0.01 to 0.1%) by frequency. The chain uses TRBV19 and TRBJ1-1; TCRdb returns TRBD1, unconfirmable since there is no DNA. The CDR3 is 13 residues long. Germline CDR1 and CDR2: LNHDA and SQIVND (reference sequence). The CDR3 loop is CASSIGAGEEAFF.

This chain connects TRBV7-2 to TRBJ2-7; TCRdb names TRBD2, which stays unverified in the absence of DNA. The CDR3 extends over 13 amino acids. Germline CDR1 and CDR2: SGHTA and FQGNSA. CDR3 region: CASSYGLADEQYF.

By frequency, this clonotype is medium-sized. The chain couples TRBV19 to TRBJ1-2. This CDR3 spans 13 amino acids. CDR1 is LNHDA and CDR2 is SQIVND in the germline V gene (reference sequence). The CDR3 here is CASSTGVDYGYTF. Complete variable domain (other parts from reference TRBV19 and TRBJ1-2): DGGITQSPKYLFRKEGQNVTLSCEQNLNHDAMYWYRQDPGQGLRLIYYSQIVNDFQKGDIAEGYSVSREKKESFPLTVTSAQKNPTAFYLCASSTGVDYGYTFGSGTRLTVV.

This clonotype counts as medium-sized (0.01 to 0.1%) by frequency. J is TRBJ2-7 and V is TRBV6-2 or TRBV6-3; as DNA is missing, the TRBD1 call by TCRdb cannot be tested. There are 12 residues in the CDR3. Per germline, CDR1 MNHEY and CDR2 SVGEGT. This CDR3 is CASSYPLYEQYF.

The chain has TRBV7-2 and TRBJ1-3; TCRdb's D call of TRBD1 is untestable without DNA. Germline V gene data show CDR1 as SGHTA and CDR2 as FQGNSA. The CDR3 is 15 residues long. The CDR3 region is CASSWMTGSGNTIYF. The variable domain in full, completed from reference TRBV7-2 and TRBJ1-3, reads GAGVSQSPSNKVTEKGKDVELRCDPISGHTALYWYRQSLGQGLEFLIYFQGNSAPDKSGLPSDRFSAERTGGSVSTLTIQRTQQEDSAVYLCASSWMTGSGNTIYFGEGSWLTVV.

The genes are TRBV12-3 or TRBV12-4 and TRBJ1-1. The CDR3 has 15 amino acids. The CDR3 loop reads CASSLLGPMNTEAFF.

V is TRBV7-9 and J is TRBJ2-2; TCRdb selects TRBD1, and the lack of DNA leaves this call unchecked. This CDR3 is built from 15 residues. The germline V gene encodes CDR1 SEHNR and CDR2 FQNEAQ (reference sequence). The CDR3 is CASSLGRGNTGELFF.

The V and J genes are TRBV20-1 and TRBJ2-3. Germline CDR1 and CDR2: DFQATT and SNEGSKA (reference sequence). CDR3 size: 13 residues. This CDR3 is CSAREGGTDTQYF.

This chain uses TRBV7-6 with TRBJ1-5. Looked up from germline, CDR1 is SGHVS and CDR2 is FNYEAQ. CDR3 length equals 13 residues. CDR3: CASSQDINQPQHF.

The chain is built from TRBV7-9 and TRBJ1-2. The CDR3 is 15 amino acids. Germline V gene data show CDR1 as SEHNR and CDR2 as FQNEAQ (reference sequence). CDR3 in amino acids: CASSLEWVNLYGYTF.

This clonotype counts as medium-sized by frequency. The gene calls are TRBV11-1 and TRBJ2-5; TCRdb proposes TRBD1, but this gene call is untestable without DNA. Germline V gene lookup returns CDR1 SGHAT and CDR2 FQDESV (reference sequence). This CDR3 has 14 amino acids. CDR3 region: CASSIDRGSETQYF.

This clonotype ranks as medium-sized in terms of frequency. The rearrangement joins TRBV6-2 or TRBV6-3 to TRBJ1-5. The CDR3 sequence is 15 residues long. Germline values: CDR1 MNHEY, CDR2 SVGEGT. CDR3 sequence reads: CASSPAAYSNQPQHF.